These T cell receptor beta chains were read from a single sample in a study of beta chain features in type 1 diabetes. Clones were sequenced by immunoSEQ multiplex PCR, and TCRdb holds only the in-frame ones, with some missing. Among about 740,000 clones listed, around an eighth were seen once. Sequences were obtained from naive CD4+ T cells from blood. These TCRs come from a man younger than 35 with type 1 diabetes. CDR3s include the opening cysteine and the closing phenylalanine or tryptophan. The order of the fields is J gene, D gene, clone size, V gene, CDR3 DNA, CDR3 protein. The D gene is left open where the match is weak. The size entry is marked missing in some rows and otherwise reads once, few, many or a size class.

TRBJ1-6 | . | few | TRBV18 | TGTGCCAGCTCACCACAGGCAGGGATTGATTCACCCCTCCACTTT | CASSPQAGIDSPLHF
TRBJ1-1 | TRBD1 | . | TRBV6-6 | TGTGCCAGCAGTTATCCTGGACAGGGGAACACTGAAGCTTTCTTT | CASSYPGQGNTEAFF
TRBJ2-7 | TRBD1 | . | TRBV19 | TGTGCCAGTAGCCGCGGACAGGGCCTCCTCGAGCAGTACTTC | CASSRGQGLLEQYF
TRBJ2-5 | . | few | TRBV18 | TGTGCCAGCTCACCACTACGCCAGGGGACAGAGACCCAGTACTTC | CASSPLRQGTETQYF
TRBJ1-2 | . | . | TRBV7-9 | TGTGCCAGCAGGGCGGACGGCAACTATGGCTACACCTTC | CASRADGNYGYTF
TRBJ1-5 | TRBD1 | . | TRBV19 | TGTGCCATCGCCCAGGGGGCTTATCAGCCCCAGCATTTT | CAIAQGAYQPQHF
TRBJ1-1 | TRBD1 | few | TRBV7-2 | TGTGCCAGCAGCTTATCGGGACAGAGAGGCACTGAAGCTTTCTTT | CASSLSGQRGTEAFF
TRBJ1-5 | . | . | TRBV5-1 | TGCGCCAGCAGCTTGGAGGGTGTTGGCAATCAGCCCCAGCATTTT | CASSLEGVGNQPQHF
TRBJ1-1 | . | . | TRBV7-9 | TGTGCCAGCAGCCCCCGGGGAGGGGTTTGGAACACTGAAGCTTTCTTT | CASSPRGGVWNTEAFF
TRBJ2-7 | TRBD1 | few | TRBV5-1 | TGCGCCAGCAGCCCTGGGACAGGGGAATCCTACGAGCAGTACTTC | CASSPGTGESYEQYF
TRBJ1-2 | TRBD1 | few | TRBV6-6 | TGTGCCAGCAGTTACTCAGCAGGGGGCCACTATGGCTACACCTTC | CASSYSAGGHYGYTF
TRBJ1-5 | . | . | TRBV5-1 | TGCGCCAGCAGCTTGCGCCCAGGGCCCCAGCCCCAGCATTTT | CASSLRPGPQPQHF
TRBJ2-5 | . | . | TRBV7-9 | TGTGCCAGCAGTCTGGACAGACAAGAGACCCAGTACTTC | CASSLDRQETQYF
TRBJ2-7 | . | few | TRBV28 | TGTGCCAGCAGTTTAACGGGGCACTCCTACGAGCAGTACTTC | CASSLTGHSYEQYF
TRBJ2-6 | . | few | TRBV30 | TGTGCCTGGACCGAGTGGGGCTCTGGGGCCAACGTCCTGACTTTC | CAWTEWGSGANVLTF
TRBJ1-5 | . | few | TRBV19 | TGTGCCAGTAGTATAGGCAGCCTTCAGCCCCAGCATTTT | CASSIGSLQPQHF
TRBJ2-7 | . | . | TRBV30 | TGTGCCTGGAGAGGGGGACCCTACGAGCAGTACTTC | CAWRGGPYEQYF
TRBJ1-1 | TRBD1 | . | TRBV7-8 | TGTGCCAGCAGCTTAGTCCCACCAAGACAGGGGGGTCCTGAAGCTTTCTTT | CASSLVPPRQGGPEAFF
TRBJ2-3 | . | . | TRBV5-6 | TGTGCCAGCAGCTTGTACCAGGGCTGGGGTACGCAGTATTTT | CASSLYQGWGTQYF
TRBJ2-1 | . | . | TRBV5-1 | TGCGCCAGCAGCTTGGCCTTGTCAGGAAATGAGCAGTTCTTC | CASSLALSGNEQFF
TRBJ1-6 | . | few | TRBV4-1 | TGCGCCAGCAGCCAAGATATGGGGGTAACCGCACCCCTCCACTTT | CASSQDMGVTAPLHF
TRBJ1-5 | . | . | TRBV7-9 | TGTGCCAGCAGCGCGCCCCAAAAGCCCCAGCATTTT | CASSAPQKPQHF
TRBJ2-5 | . | few | TRBV5-1 | TGCGCCAGCAGCCCGAGACCAGGGGCAGAGACCCAGTACTTC | CASSPRPGAETQYF
TRBJ1-1 | . | . | TRBV6-6 | TGTGCCAGCAGTCGACAGAACACTGAAGCTTTCTTT | CASSRQNTEAFF
TRBJ1-1 | . | few | TRBV2 | TGTGCCAGCAGTGACCAACGAAACACTGAAGCTTTCTTT | CASSDQRNTEAFF
TRBJ2-3 | . | . | TRBV13 | TGTGCCAGCAGCTTAGACCGACTAGGTGGAGCAGATACGCAGTATTTT | CASSLDRLGGADTQYF
TRBJ1-6 | . | . | TRBV9 | TGTGCCAGCAGCGTAGAAGAGGGTACGCGCCCGAATTCACCCCTCCACTTT | CASSVEEGTRPNSPLHF
TRBJ1-2 | TRBD1 | few | TRBV4-1 | TGCGCCAGCAGCCAAGAGGCCAGGGGGCGGGGAACCAACTATGGCTACACCTTC | CASSQEARGRGTNYGYTF
TRBJ2-7 | . | . | TRBV10-2 | TGCGCCAGCAAGGCCGTCGGCGACTCCTACGAGCAGTACTTC | CASKAVGDSYEQYF
TRBJ1-1 | . | . | TRBV6-5 | TGTGCCAGCAGTTACCCCTCGAGGGGACTCACTGAAGCTTTCTTT | CASSYPSRGLTEAFF
TRBJ2-7 | TRBD1 | . | TRBV7-9 | TGTGCCAGCAGCCCCGGGACAGGGGTCGCCGAGCAGTACTTC | CASSPGTGVAEQYF
TRBJ2-7 | . | few | TRBV29-1 | TGCAGCGCTAGTGGGGGATCCAACGAGCAGTACTTC | CSASGGSNEQYF
TRBJ2-2 | . | . | TRBV5-6 | TGTGCCAGCAGCCGGGACACCGGGGAGCTGTTTTTT | CASSRDTGELFF
TRBJ2-5 | . | . | TRBV2 | TGTGCCAGCAGTAGGGACCGCGCCCCTCAAGAGACCCAGTACTTC | CASSRDRAPQETQYF
TRBJ2-3 | . | few | TRBV7-6 | TGTGCCAGCAGCGTGGGGACCAGCACAGATACGCAGTATTTT | CASSVGTSTDTQYF
TRBJ2-7 | TRBD1 | . | TRBV6-1 | TGTGCCAGCTTAGGACAGGGCCCAACTGGCGAGCAGTACTTC | CASLGQGPTGEQYF
TRBJ2-5 | . | . | TRBV30 | TGTGCCTGGAGCCAGGGAGGAGAGACCCAGTACTTC | CAWSQGGETQYF
TRBJ1-5 | . | . | TRBV30 | TGTGCCTGGAGTCTCAGTGGCAATCAGCCCCAGCATTTT | CAWSLSGNQPQHF
TRBJ1-6 | . | few | TRBV5-1 | TGCGCCAGCAGCTTGGTGGGGGGCGAGAATTCACCCCTCCACTTT | CASSLVGGENSPLHF
TRBJ2-7 | TRBD1 | few | TRBV10-3 | TGTGCCGTCCGGGACAGGAGCTCCTACGAGCAGTACTTC | CAVRDRSSYEQYF
TRBJ2-1 | . | . | TRBV6-5 | TGTGCCAGCACCTCCTACAATGAGCAGTTCTTC | CASTSYNEQFF
TRBJ2-5 | TRBD1 | few | TRBV6-1 | TGTGCCAGCGGACAGGGGTCTCTTAGGGGGACCCAGTACTTC | CASGQGSLRGTQYF
TRBJ2-7 | TRBD1 | . | TRBV5-4 | TGTGCCAGCAGCTCCCGGACAGGGGACACCTACGAGCAGTACTTC | CASSSRTGDTYEQYF
TRBJ2-5 | . | few | TRBV28 | TGTGCCAGCAGTTGGGACCAGCAAGAGACCCAGTACTTC | CASSWDQQETQYF
TRBJ2-3 | TRBD2 | . | TRBV5-4 | TGTGCCAGCAGCTTGGGAGGTCTAGCGGGGAGCACAGATACGCAGTATTTT | CASSLGGLAGSTDTQYF
TRBJ1-5 | . | . | TRBV6-1 | TGTGCCAGCAGTGCCCTTAATCAGCCCCAGCATTTT | CASSALNQPQHF
TRBJ1-4 | . | . | TRBV6-1 | TGTGCCAGCAGTGTAACGGGGGTTGGGGAAAAACTGTTTTTT | CASSVTGVGEKLFF
TRBJ1-5 | . | . | TRBV5-4 | TGTGCCAGCAGCTTGGATAGCAATCAGCCCCAGCATTTT | CASSLDSNQPQHF
TRBJ2-5 | . | few | TRBV5-1 | TGCGCCAGCAGCTTGGCGGGCGAAGCGGAGACCCAGTACTTC | CASSLAGEAETQYF